A selection of T cell receptor beta chains follows, all from one sample in a study of Ad26.COV2.S vaccination and SARS-CoV-2 variants. Sequencing was performed with immunoSEQ multiplex PCR; in TCRdb, only in-frame clones are kept and a portion is missing. The sample has 43,000 or so clones, about 83% seen once. This specimen consisted of peripheral blood, obtained after recovery from COVID-19. The source is a human donor who had recovered from COVID-19. Both conserved end residues are part of each CDR3. The D gene is left open where the match is weak. A row's size may be missing; if present it is once, few, many or a size class.

.	TRBV20-1	.	TRBJ2-7	TGCAGTGCTAGTTTACCACTTGGAGCCTACGAGCAGTACTTC	CSASLPLGAYEQYF
.	TRBV6-1	.	TRBJ2-1	TGTGCCAGCAGTGAAGTCCCTAGCCACAATGAGCAGTTCTTC	CASSEVPSHNEQFF
.	TRBV30	.	TRBJ2-6	TGTGCCTGGAGTGTATACGGGGCGGTTGGGGCCAACGTCCTGACTTTC	CAWSVYGAVGANVLTF
.	TRBV5-1	TRBD2	TRBJ2-5	TGCGCCAGCAGCTTGAACAGACTAGCGGGACAAGAGACCCAGTACTTC	CASSLNRLAGQETQYF
few	TRBV18	.	TRBJ1-1	TGTGCCAGCTCACTCCTTGGGGCTGGGGGCGCGGGGACTGAAGCTTTCTTT	CASSLLGAGGAGTEAFF
.	TRBV27	TRBD1	TRBJ1-5	TGTGCCAGCAGTGACAGGGAGGAGCCCCAGCATTTT	CASSDREEPQHF
few	TRBV5-1	TRBD1	TRBJ1-2	TGCGCCAGCAGCACGTCGACAGGGGGAAACTATGGCTACACCTTC	CASSTSTGGNYGYTF
.	TRBV27	TRBD1	TRBJ1-4	TGTGCCAGCAGTCCCGGGACAGCGACTAATGAAAAACTGTTTTTT	CASSPGTATNEKLFF
.	TRBV11-2	TRBD1	TRBJ1-2	TGTGCCAGCAGCACCTACAGGGGGAAGGGCGATGGCTACACCTTC	CASSTYRGKGDGYTF
.	TRBV11-2	.	TRBJ2-2	TGTGCCAGCAGCTCCCGACAGGCCTACACCGGGGAGCTGTTTTTT	CASSSRQAYTGELFF
once	TRBV19	.	TRBJ2-3	TGTGCCAGTAGTAAGCGGAGGGAAGATACGCAGTATTTT	CASSKRREDTQYF
.	TRBV5-1	.	TRBJ1-6	TGCGCCAGCAGCTTGCCGAATAATTCACCCCTCCACTTT	CASSLPNNSPLHF
.	TRBV3-1/TRBV3-2	TRBD1	TRBJ1-2	TGTGCCAGCAGCCCCTCCGGGACAGGGAATGGCTACACCTTC	CASSPSGTGNGYTF
.	TRBV20-1	.	TRBJ2-7	TGCAGTGCTAGTGGGGCGGGGAAAACCTACGAGCAGTACTTC	CSASGAGKTYEQYF
.	TRBV7-9	.	TRBJ1-1	TGTGCCAGCAGCTCTCAAGGGGGGACTTCGACTGAAGCTTTCTTT	CASSSQGGTSTEAFF
.	TRBV6-5	TRBD1	TRBJ2-3	TGTGCCAGCAGCTTGAGGGGGCAGTACACAGATACGCAGTATTTT	CASSLRGQYTDTQYF
.	TRBV19	TRBD1	TRBJ2-5	TGTGCCAGCAGGGACAGGGGATGGCAGGAGACCCAGTACTTC	CASRDRGWQETQYF
once	TRBV7-9	TRBD1	TRBJ1-2	TGTGCCAGCGGCTTTGCTACTACCCCGACGACAGGGGAGTACACCTTC	CASGFATTPTTGEYTF
.	TRBV2	.	TRBJ1-4	TGTGCCAGCAGTTTAACAGAAGCCGAAAAACTGTTTTTT	CASSLTEAEKLFF
.	TRBV10-2	.	TRBJ1-2	TGCGCCAGCAGTGAGGCCCAGACCGTTAATGGCTACACCTTC	CASSEAQTVNGYTF
.	TRBV7-9	.	TRBJ1-1	TGTGCCAGCAGCGGTAGGGGGGAGGGGGTTGGATCTGAAGCTTTCTTT	CASSGRGEGVGSEAFF
.	TRBV6-1	.	TRBJ1-2	TGTGCCAGCAGTGAAGGAACGTTAGGATTTGACTACACCTTC	CASSEGTLGFDYTF
.	TRBV30	.	TRBJ2-3	TGTGCCTGGACCCCCCCCGGGTCTAAGAGCACAGATACGCAGTATTTT	CAWTPPGSKSTDTQYF
.	TRBV24-1	TRBD1	TRBJ2-2	TGTGCCACCAGTGATTTGAGTGACAGGGGGCGGACCGGGGAGCTGTTTTTT	CATSDLSDRGRTGELFF
.	TRBV11-2	TRBD1	TRBJ2-7	TGTGCCAGCAGCTCATACAGGGGAGTGGGCGAGCAGTACTTC	CASSSYRGVGEQYF
.	TRBV24-1	TRBD1	TRBJ2-7	TGTGCCACCAGTGACGGACAGGGTCGGTCATACGAGCAGTACTTC	CATSDGQGRSYEQYF
.	TRBV11-3	.	TRBJ2-5	TGTGCCAGCAGCCACGGGCCACTGGGGGCCCAGTACTTC	CASSHGPLGAQYF
.	TRBV6-5	TRBD1	TRBJ2-7	TGTGCCAGCAGTCAAATATCCTCTACAGGGGGTTGGCAGTACTTC	CASSQISSTGGWQYF
once	TRBV10-3	TRBD1	TRBJ2-3	TGTGCCATCAGTGGACAGGGTAGCACAGATACGCAGTATTTT	CAISGQGSTDTQYF
few	TRBV7-8	.	TRBJ1-2	TGTGCCAGCAGCTTAGCATCTCTAGTCGGGGCGGCTAACTATGGCTACACCTTC	CASSLASLVGAANYGYTF
.	TRBV18	.	TRBJ1-4	TGTGCCAGCTCACCAGGGGGGGCAACTAATGAAAAACTGTTTTTT	CASSPGGATNEKLFF
.	TRBV5-1	TRBD1	TRBJ1-2	TGCGCCAGCAGCTTGGCCCTCCCCGGGACAGGGGGGGGCTACACCTTC	CASSLALPGTGGGYTF
.	TRBV24-1	TRBD1	TRBJ1-2	TGTGCCACCAGTGATTTCGGACAGGGGCTGCATGGCTACACCTTC	CATSDFGQGLHGYTF
.	TRBV5-1	TRBD2	TRBJ2-5	TGCGCCAGCAGCCCGCCCGGGCTAGCGGCACAAGAGACCCAGTACTTC	CASSPPGLAAQETQYF
.	TRBV10-3	.	TRBJ2-7	TGTGCCATCAGTGAGACAAGTACCTACGAGCAGTACTTC	CAISETSTYEQYF
.	TRBV5-5	TRBD1	TRBJ1-1	TGTGCCAGCAGCTTGGCAGGGGGCGCGAACACTGAAGCTTTCTTT	CASSLAGGANTEAFF
.	TRBV28	.	TRBJ1-1	TGTGCCAGCAGTTTTGGGGGTTCTGAAGCTTTCTTT	CASSFGGSEAFF
.	TRBV4-1	.	TRBJ2-5	TGCGCCAGCAGACGCATCCCCTCCCAAGAGACCCAGTACTTC	CASRRIPSQETQYF
once	TRBV18	TRBD1	TRBJ1-4	TGTGCCAGCTCAACTCGACAGGGGGCGGATGAAAAACTGTTTTTT	CASSTRQGADEKLFF
.	TRBV4-1	.	TRBJ2-7	TGCGCCAGCAGCCAAGATCCAGGCTTCCCCTACGAGCAGTACTTC	CASSQDPGFPYEQYF
.	TRBV30	.	TRBJ2-3	TGTGCCTGGAGTGTGAGGCGGGGAGCAGATACGCAGTATTTT	CAWSVRRGADTQYF
.	TRBV20-1	.	TRBJ1-1	TGCAGTGCTAGTCACCCGGGGGGCTATTATCAAGCTTTCTTT	CSASHPGGYYQAFF
.	TRBV27	.	TRBJ1-3	TGTGCCAGCAGTTTTCGGGGATCTGGAAACACCATATATTTT	CASSFRGSGNTIYF